Listed below are T cell receptor beta chains from one sample, sequenced in a study of response to subunit inactivated influenza vaccine. TCRdb re-called the RT-PCR reads through MiXCR, storing one row per CDR3 protein. The sample shows hundreds of thousands of distinct CDR3 sequences, about 14% of them seen only once. The sequences come from PBMCs from blood, collected less than 15 days before vaccination. The receptors stem from a man in his forties or fifties who received an inactivated influenza vaccine. The conserved cysteine and the conserved F or W are not part of the CDR3 here. The order of the fields is V gene, CDR3 length, clone size, CDR3 protein. The size of a clone is reported for some rows only, either as once, few or many, or as a class for expanded clones.

>TRBV7-2|11|-
ASSLDGPDTQY
>TRBV20-1|10|-
SANSANQPQH
>TRBV20-1|10|few
SASPDHYGYT
>TRBV7-3|12|-
ASRPTASTDTQY
>TRBV29-1|10|-
SVARGPETQC
>TRBV25-1|12|few
ASTRGTGTYEQY
>TRBV11-2|13|-
ASSLGGQPELSQY
>TRBV20-1|10|-
SARSNPGELF
>TRBV4-3|17|few
ASSQVRRSSSSGANVLT
>TRBV24-1|13|few
ATSDSRYSNQPQH
>TRBV3-1|14|few
ASSQDPAGRWETQY
>TRBV10-2|14|-
ASSEGHRVMNTEAF
>TRBV6-1|12|many
ASSVGQGTGELF
>TRBV20-1|13|many
SARPLAGGTDTQY
>TRBV5-1|11|few
ASSTQGGTEAF
>TRBV4-1|12|-
ASSQDSRVTEAF
>TRBV15|13|-
ATSRDSIPNTEAF
>TRBV7-2|11|few
ASSLILGRKQF
>TRBV20-1|10|many
SVGGPDNEQF
>TRBV7-8|14|many
ASSPFTASAGETQY
>TRBV11-1|17|-
ASSSKGLAGPVSYNEQF
>TRBV11-2|17|many
ASSSWTSGRRRSSYEQY
>TRBV2|9|-
ASSVRGTQY
>TRBV12-3/TRBV12-4|9|many
ASSLTGTQF
>TRBV20-1|14|-
SARDLRTGAAYGYT
>TRBV28|11|-
ASSKTGRTEAF
>TRBV9|14|few
ASSTNTGSSYNEQF
>TRBV9|13|many
ASSAGGGRGNEQY
>TRBV5-1|13|many
ASSPRQGTTGELF
>TRBV12-3/TRBV12-4|13|few
ASSSEGLGGGEAF
>TRBV20-1|10|-
SARERRQGSF
>TRBV18|13|few
ASSPPGQGTREQY
>TRBV20-1|13|-
SASLTSGRADTQY
>TRBV7-2|12|-
ASSPSRGLYEQY
>TRBV3-1|17|few
ASSVGLAGTTKSYNEQF
>TRBV4-3|13|-
ASSQIGGANNEQF
>TRBV20-1|10|-
SVFAVNEKLF
>TRBV5-6|11|-
ASSQSPGTGKF
>TRBV14|14|-
ASSQVSDRDKETQY
>TRBV5-1|14|many
ASSLLGQNMNTEAF
>TRBV20-1|12|-
SARDGTTNEKLF
>TRBV7-8|14|-
ASSTSTSGGYNEQF
>TRBV25-1|10|many
PWGENNQPQH
>TRBV6-6|8|-
ASGKSPLH
>TRBV14|13|-
ASSQGHGATYEQY
>TRBV9|13|many
ASSVSTGWEETQY
>TRBV20-1|13|-
SAREGTGDNTEAF
>TRBV13|15|-
ASSSTTQGGSTDTQY
>TRBV6-2/TRBV6-3|14|-
ASSYSTRGHGYGYT
>TRBV7-2|12|-
ASSFGQGVKTQY
>TRBV9|13|few
ASSVIGEAVNEQF
>TRBV24-1|14|few
ATSETGTGNKEKLF
>TRBV12-3/TRBV12-4|16|-
ASSLAWGGRADAYEQY
>TRBV9|13|-
ASSPRPGAGGELF
>TRBV6-2/TRBV6-3|18|-
ASSYPISGQGAGRVYEQY
>TRBV7-8|13|-
ASSLGAGTTYEQY
>TRBV3-1|12|-
ASSRGSGTGELF
>TRBV27|11|many
ASSRTSAETQY